This TCR beta chain appears in the sequencing data of a study of metastatic and nonmetastatic thyroid tumors (dated by TCRdb to the early 2020s). In the study overall: Repertoires were compared across peripheral blood and tumor or nodule tissue samples from malignant and benign thyroid patients. What the study reported, not specific to this receptor: TCR beta diversity was reported as significantly higher in malignant tumors than in benign nodules, in both blood and tumor samples.

V gives up 4 bases and J gives up 2 bases, and the segment between their germline ends measures 6 bases. The germline V gene sets CDR1 to MNHNS and CDR2 to SASEGT. The CDR3 holds 14 amino acids from the cysteine to the phenylalanine. Kept here is only the CDR3 DNA, which spans 42 bases and is read in frame from base 1. Preparation of the library involved PCR. The reads were generated on an Illumina HiSeq 4000. High-throughput sequencing was used to profile the TCR beta-chain CDR3 region of every patient. Under the source paper's analysis protocol: The researchers built a classifier to tell apart papillary thyroid cancer patients with distant metastasis, based on CDR3 differences among clinicopathological groups. The Shannon index was used to measure repertoire diversity, and the Morisita-Horn index was used to measure how similar tumor and blood repertoires were. TCRdb cleaned the public reads at Q25 with fastp, built clones with MiXCR and kept in-frame beta chains. The V and J calls were determined by TCRdb, not by the authors. The sample table holds approximately 35,000 clones, of which approximately 11% were seen once. The biggest ten clones account for roughly 15% of the sample.

No patient had received any treatment before thyroid surgery. Patient clinical samples collected from 2012 to 2018 were retrospectively analysed using T-cell receptor beta sequencing. For this clone: Its recognized antigen is unknown. No base qualities exist here, and no much larger clone lies one base off it. Other DNA sequences in the same sample also yield this CDR3.

The chain is encoded by TRBV6-1 joined to TRBJ1-6, with a tentative D gene TRBD1 over 5 matching bases. The sample comprised blood. This TCR came from a female donor with papillary thyroid cancer or a benign thyroid nodule (not recorded which). Some clones in this sample may be carry-over from other donors' samples. CDR3 sequence: CASSAGPYNSPLHF. The nucleotide sequence reads as follows: TGTGCCAGCAGTGCAGGGCCCTATAATTCACCCCTCCACTTT.